These 6 T cell receptor beta chains were all obtained from the same sample, sequenced in a study of early T cells in non-severe SARS-CoV-2 infection. TCRdb fed the 5' RACE reads into MiXCR, producing one record per CDR3 protein. The sample carries around 68,000 distinct CDR3 sequences, approximately 6% recorded once. Sample: whole blood, taken at baseline. The receptors here all came from an adult who was a healthcare worker with PCR-confirmed SARS-CoV-2 infection or an uninfected control (not recorded which).

The chain links TRBV7-9 to TRBJ2-2, with TRBD2 matching over 8 bases. Germline V CDR1 and CDR2: SEHNR, FQNEAQ (reference sequence). The CDR3 runs 15 residues. V gave up 5 bases and J gave up 5 bases; unmatched junction bases: 7. The CDR3 bases are TGTGCCAGCAGCCATCGACTAGCGCTTACCGGGGAGCTGTTTTTT. As protein: CASSHRLALTGELFF.

This clonotype was detected many times. V is TRBV20-1 and J is TRBJ1-1; D is ambiguous. Looked up from germline, CDR1 is DFQATT and CDR2 is SNEGSKA (reference sequence). The ends were cut back, 4 bases at V and 3 bases at J, with 12 bases in the middle. This CDR3 has 13 residues. The DNA for the CDR3 is TGCAGTGCTATCCCCCGAGGGTACACTGAAGCTTTCTTT. This encodes CSAIPRGYTEAFF.

The chain employs TRBV10-3 and TRBJ2-3; either TRBD1 or TRBD2 may supply D (5 bases each). Trimming took off 10 bases at V and 2 bases at J, with 19 bases between the two ends. CDR3 length: 15 amino acids. Germline CDR1 and CDR2: ENHRY and SYGVKD. The CDR3: CATQGPAVSTDTQYF. As DNA, the CDR3 is TGTGCCACCCAGGGACCAGCAGTATCCACAGATACGCAGTATTTT.

This clonotype came up a few times. The chain employs TRBV5-1 and TRBJ2-3, with D possibly matching TRBD1 (6 bases). V was shortened by 6 bases and J by 3 bases, with 14 bases between the two germline ends. Germline V gene lookup returns CDR1 SGHRS and CDR2 YFSETQ. This CDR3 comprises 14 residues. The CDR3, as DNA: TGCGCCAGCAAACCACAGGGTCCGACAGATACGCAGTATTTT. Amino acids: CASKPQGPTDTQYF.

In this sample, this clonotype turned up many times. The J gene is TRBJ2-1, the V gene TRBV3-1; D is unresolved. Germline CDR1 is LGHDT and CDR2 is YNNKEL (reference sequence). This CDR3 spans 17 amino acids. Trimming left V 0 bases short and J 5 bases short, with 17 bases between. CDR3 region: CASSQEVISGPDNEQFF. CDR3 nucleotides: TGTGCCAGCAGCCAAGAGGTCATATCCGGGCCAGACAATGAGCAGTTCTTC.

Of note for this clonotype: This may be a read error, as it is one base from a much larger clone. V and J are TRBV20-1 and TRBJ1-2; unclear D gene. V was clipped by 4 bases and J by 7 bases, with 19 bases between them. The CDR3 runs to 14 residues. Germline-derived CDR1 and CDR2 are DFQATT and SNEGSKA (reference sequence). CDR3: CSAKSLASDSGYTF. The CDR3 DNA follows: TGCAGTGCTAAAAGCCTAGCCTCCGATAGTGGCTACACCTTC.